Shown below are 17 T cell receptor beta chains from a single sample sequenced in a study of spatial heterogeneity in lung cancer. Time point reported: sample taken at primary tumor resection. Tumor, nontumor lung or frozen PBMC supplied whole RNA that was sequenced unsorted. MiXCR, run by TCRdb on the 5' RACE reads, gives a single entry per CDR3 protein. Of just under 40,000 distinct CDR3 sequences listed, less than 6% are singletons. Specimen: PBMCs, collected at surgery. Receptors originate from a male donor with early-stage non-small cell lung cancer.

In this sample, this clonotype turned up a few times. The CDR3, as DNA: TGTGCCACCAGCAGAGGAAGCGGGGGGTTAACCGGGGAGCTGTTTTTT. The encoded protein is CATSRGSGGLTGELFF. The V call is TRBV15, the J call TRBJ2-2; TRBD2 agrees at 9 bases. Per germline, CDR1 LNHNV and CDR2 YYDKDF (reference sequence). Trimming cost V 1 base and J 5 bases; bases outside gene matches: 5. CDR3 length: 16 amino acids.

This clonotype was observed many times. The CDR3 DNA reads TGTGCCAGCAGCTTAGGGACAGGGACTGGAAACACCATATATTTT. This codes for CASSLGTGTGNTIYF. The chain carries TRBV7-2 and TRBJ1-3, with 8 nucleotides matching TRBD1. Germline V gene data show CDR1 as SGHTA and CDR2 as FQGNSA. This CDR3 comprises 15 residues. V was pared by 1 base and J by 2 bases, with 1 base of the junction left unmatched.

This clonotype was counted at least ten times. The chain couples TRBV11-2 to TRBJ2-1; D may be TRBD2 (6 bases). V was cut by 3 bases and J by 0 bases, with 18 bases left in between. The CDR3 has 18 residues. CDR1 and CDR2 from the germline V gene are SGHAT and FQNNGV. CDR3 region: CASSLTRLVKSSYNEQFF. The CDR3 DNA reads TGTGCCAGCAGCTTGACAAGACTAGTAAAAAGCTCCTACAATGAGCAGTTCTTC.

This clonotype was seen ten or more times. This chain connects TRBV7-3 to TRBJ1-1; TRBD1 matches 9 bases. CDR3 length: 13 amino acids. Germline values: CDR1 SGHTA, CDR2 FQGTGA. V gave up 2 bases and J gave up 5 bases; unmatched junction bases: 0. The DNA of the CDR3 is TGTGCCAGCAGCTTAGGGACAGGGACTGAAGCTTTCTTT. It encodes CASSLGTGTEAFF.

Concerning this clonotype itself: A much larger clone lies one base from this, so it may be a read error. CDR3 nucleotide sequence: TGCAGTGCTGAGGGGGTGCCCGAAAAACTGTTTTTT. Residues: CSAEGVPEKLFF. This chain connects TRBV20-1 to TRBJ1-4; D perhaps matches TRBD1 (6 bases). This CDR3 comprises 12 residues. The V gene lost 5 bases and the J gene lost 8 bases, with 12 bases spanning the gap. CDR1 is DFQATT, CDR2 SNEGSKA, per germline (reference sequence).

This clonotype showed up just a few times. The CDR3 protein is CAITEESSGNTIYF. CDR3 in DNA: TGTGCCATCACCGAGGAGTCCTCTGGAAACACCATATATTTT. The chain is built from TRBV10-3 and TRBJ1-3, with D unclear. Germline V gene sequence: CDR1 ENHRY, CDR2 SYGVKD. This CDR3 contains 14 residues. Trimming shortened V by 7 bases and J by 0 bases, and 10 bases separated the two germline ends.

This clonotype was seen a handful of times. One end of the junction varies from germline; a read error may be responsible. This chain joins TRBV7-7 and TRBJ2-5, with 14 bases lining up with TRBD2. CDR1 is SSHAT, CDR2 FNYEAQ, per germline (reference sequence). This CDR3 has 15 residues. DNA for the CDR3: TGTGCTAGCAGCTTGACTAGCGGGGGGGCCAGGACCCAGTACTTC. This gives the protein CASSLTSGGARTQYF. The full variable domain, its missing parts supplied by reference TRBV7-7 and TRBJ2-5, is GAGVSQSPRYKVTKRGQDVTLRCDPISSHATLYWYQQALGQGPEFLTYFNYEAQPDKSGLPSDRFSAERPEGSISTLTIQRTEQRDSAMYRCASSLTSGGARTQYFGPGTRLLVL.

This clonotype was counted many times. V is TRBV20-1 and J is TRBJ1-5; a possible D gene is TRBD1 (6 bases). This CDR3 is 15 amino acids long. V lost 6 bases to trimming and J lost 0 bases, with 15 bases between them. Germline V gene lookup returns CDR1 DFQATT and CDR2 SNEGSKA (reference sequence). DNA for the CDR3: TGCAGTGCCGACCAAGGACAGATTAGCAATCAGCCCCAGCATTTT. This translates into CSADQGQISNQPQHF.

In its sample, this clonotype was seen many times. The chain couples TRBV29-1 to TRBJ2-5, with 7 bases fitting TRBD1. After removal of 0 bases from V and 5 bases from J, the junction contained 9 bases not matched to a gene. The length of the CDR3 is 15 residues. Germline V CDR1 and CDR2: SQVTM, ANQGSEA. The CDR3 DNA follows: TGCAGCGTTGAAGAGGGAAGGGGGCAGATGGAGACCCAGTACTTC. Amino acids: CSVEEGRGQMETQYF.

On this clonotype: A read error may be the cause here, since a much bigger clone is one base away. The chain is built from TRBV3-1 and TRBJ2-7; D is perhaps TRBD1 (6 bases). From germline, CDR1 is LGHDT and CDR2 YNNKEL (reference sequence). The CDR3 is made up of 15 amino acids. The CDR3 loop reads CASSQVKQGSCEQYF. CDR3 sequence (DNA): TGTGCCAGCAGCCAAGTAAAGCAGGGGTCCTGCGAGCAGTACTTC.

This clonotype was detected ten times or more. This chain uses TRBV6-1 with TRBJ1-5; D may be TRBD1 (6 bases). Germline loops: CDR1 MNHNS, CDR2 SASEGT. V lost 8 bases and J 6 bases, leaving 14 bases between the germline ends. The CDR3 covers 13 residues. CDR3 DNA: TGTGCCAGCCGTGGGACAATGGGTCAGCCCCAGCATTTT. Protein product: CASRGTMGQPQHF.

This clonotype was counted many times. This chain links TRBV5-1 with TRBJ2-3; 7 bases align to TRBD1. CDR3 length: 15 residues. With V trimmed by 2 bases and J by 1 base, 4 bases remained unmatched. The germline CDR1 and CDR2 sequences are SGHRS and YFSETQ. The CDR3 reads CASSFGTARTDTQYF. Written as DNA, the CDR3 is TGCGCCAGCAGCTTCGGGACAGCTCGCACAGATACGCAGTATTTT.

Ten or more counts support this clonotype. The junction departs from germline at one end; a sequencing error may be responsible. The chain is built from TRBV7-7 and TRBJ1-3, with D unresolved. Germline CDR1 and CDR2: SSHAT and FNYEAQ (reference sequence). The CDR3 extends over 17 amino acids. The CDR3 protein is CASSPVVGPISGNTIYF. DNA of the CDR3: TGTGCTAGCAGTCCCGTCGTCGGGCCCATTTCTGGAAACACCATATATTTT.

This clonotype was picked up many times. This chain connects TRBV7-9 to TRBJ2-1; 8 nucleotides match TRBD1. The CDR3 sequence is 15 residues long. Looked up from germline, CDR1 is SEHNR and CDR2 is FQNEAQ (reference sequence). V gave up 5 bases and J gave up 7 bases; unmatched junction bases: 10. The CDR3 coding sequence is TGTGCCAGCAGCGCACGGACAGGGATAGCAAATGAGCAGTTCTTC. Translation gives CASSARTGIANEQFF.

This clonotype was seen ten or more times. CDR3 region: CASSPREGGSYEQYF. CDR3 DNA sequence: TGCGCCAGCTCACCCAGGGAGGGGGGATCCTACGAGCAGTACTTC. This rearrangement joins TRBV5-1 to TRBJ2-7; D possibly corresponds to TRBD2 (7 bases). V was trimmed by 7 bases and J by 1 base, leaving 18 bases between them. CDR3 length: 15 amino acids. Germline CDR1 and CDR2: SGHRS and YFSETQ.

This clonotype has a count of ten or more. The chain couples TRBV10-3 to TRBJ2-2; the D is unclear. This CDR3 comprises 14 residues. Trimming removed 10 bases from V and 4 bases from J, with 16 bases in between. CDR1 is ENHRY and CDR2 is SYGVKD in the germline V gene. The CDR3 region has the DNA TGTGCCACCTGCGACCGGGCGGTCACCGGGGAGCTGTTTTTT. Protein: CATCDRAVTGELFF.

There are many counts of this clonotype. The chain joins TRBV29-1 to TRBJ2-2; 10 positions agree with TRBD2. The CDR3 totals 13 residues. Germline V lookup: CDR1 SQVTM, CDR2 ANQGSEA. The trim removed 3 bases at V and 7 bases at J, leaving 2 bases unmatched. CDR3: CSVESGRVGELFF. The CDR3 DNA is TGCAGCGTTGAGAGCGGGAGGGTCGGGGAGCTGTTTTTT.